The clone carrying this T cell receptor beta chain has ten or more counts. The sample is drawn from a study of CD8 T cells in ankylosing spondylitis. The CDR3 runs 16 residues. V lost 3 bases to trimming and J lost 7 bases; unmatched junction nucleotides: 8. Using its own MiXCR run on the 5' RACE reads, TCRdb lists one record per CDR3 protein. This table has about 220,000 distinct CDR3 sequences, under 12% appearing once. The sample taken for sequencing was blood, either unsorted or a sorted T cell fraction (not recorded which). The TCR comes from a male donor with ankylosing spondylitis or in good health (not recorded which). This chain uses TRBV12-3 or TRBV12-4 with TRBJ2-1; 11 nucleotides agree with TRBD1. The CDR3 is CASSLAGQGAGNEQFF. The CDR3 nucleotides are TGTGCCAGCAGTTTGGCTGGACAGGGGGCGGGGAATGAGCAGTTCTTC.